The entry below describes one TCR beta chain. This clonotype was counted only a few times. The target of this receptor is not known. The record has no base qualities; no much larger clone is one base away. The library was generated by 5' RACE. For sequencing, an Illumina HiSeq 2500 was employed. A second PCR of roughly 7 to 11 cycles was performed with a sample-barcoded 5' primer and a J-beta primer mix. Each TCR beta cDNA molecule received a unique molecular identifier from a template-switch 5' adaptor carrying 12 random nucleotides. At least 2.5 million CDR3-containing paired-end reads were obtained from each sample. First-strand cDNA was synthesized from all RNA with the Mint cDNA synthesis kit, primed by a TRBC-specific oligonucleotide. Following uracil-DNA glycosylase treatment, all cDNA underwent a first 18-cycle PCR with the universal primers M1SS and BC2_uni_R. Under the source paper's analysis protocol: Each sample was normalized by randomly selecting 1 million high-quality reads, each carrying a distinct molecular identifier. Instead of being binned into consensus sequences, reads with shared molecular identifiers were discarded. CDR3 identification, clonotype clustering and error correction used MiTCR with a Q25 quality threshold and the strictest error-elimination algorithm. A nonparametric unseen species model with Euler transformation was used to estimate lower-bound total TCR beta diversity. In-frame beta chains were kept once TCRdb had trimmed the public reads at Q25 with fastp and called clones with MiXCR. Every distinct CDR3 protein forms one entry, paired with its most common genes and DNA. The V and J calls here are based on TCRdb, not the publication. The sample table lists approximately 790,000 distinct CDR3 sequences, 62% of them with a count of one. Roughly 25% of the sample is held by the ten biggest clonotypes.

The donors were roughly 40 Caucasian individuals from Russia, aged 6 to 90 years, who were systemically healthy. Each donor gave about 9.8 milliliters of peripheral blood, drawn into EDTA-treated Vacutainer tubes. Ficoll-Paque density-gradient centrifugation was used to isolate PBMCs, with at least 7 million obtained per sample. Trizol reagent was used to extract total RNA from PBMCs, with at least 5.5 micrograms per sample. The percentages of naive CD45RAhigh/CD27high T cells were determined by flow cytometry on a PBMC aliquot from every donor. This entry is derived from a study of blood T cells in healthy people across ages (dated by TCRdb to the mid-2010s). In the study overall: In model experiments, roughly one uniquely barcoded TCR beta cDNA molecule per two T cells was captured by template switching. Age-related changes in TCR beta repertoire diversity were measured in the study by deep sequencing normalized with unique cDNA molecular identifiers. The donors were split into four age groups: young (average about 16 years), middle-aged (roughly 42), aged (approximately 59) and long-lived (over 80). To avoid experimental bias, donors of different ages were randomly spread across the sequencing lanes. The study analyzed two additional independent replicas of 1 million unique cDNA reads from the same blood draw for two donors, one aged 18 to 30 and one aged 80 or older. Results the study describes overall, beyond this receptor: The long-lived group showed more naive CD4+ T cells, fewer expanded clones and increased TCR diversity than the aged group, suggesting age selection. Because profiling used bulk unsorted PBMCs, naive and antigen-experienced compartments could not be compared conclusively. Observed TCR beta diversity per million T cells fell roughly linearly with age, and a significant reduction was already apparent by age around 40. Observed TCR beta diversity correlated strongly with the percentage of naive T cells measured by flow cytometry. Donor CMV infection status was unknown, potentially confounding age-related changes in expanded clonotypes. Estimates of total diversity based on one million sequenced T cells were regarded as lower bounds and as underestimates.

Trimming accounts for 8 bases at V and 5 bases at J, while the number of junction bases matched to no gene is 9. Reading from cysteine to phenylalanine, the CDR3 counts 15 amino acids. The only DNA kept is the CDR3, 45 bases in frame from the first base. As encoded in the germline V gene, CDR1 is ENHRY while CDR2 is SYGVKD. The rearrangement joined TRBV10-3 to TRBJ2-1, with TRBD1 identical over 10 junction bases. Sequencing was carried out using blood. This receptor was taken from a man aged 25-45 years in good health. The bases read TGTGCCATCCGCCCCGGGACAGGGGATAACAATGAGCAGTTCTTC. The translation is CAIRPGTGDNNEQFF.